Here is one T cell receptor (beta chain) with its context. The data derive from a study of blood T cell repertoires in COVID-19. Study information: Spain, Italy and the United States supplied samples that represented acute and convalescent COVID-19. PBMCs, B-cell-depleted T cells, or T cells provided the cDNA or gDNA that made up the material.

How the authors handled the data: Counts of nucleated cells, estimated from reference gene primer amplification, were obtained. The method was immunoSEQ multiplex PCR; TCRdb's version includes in-frame clones alone and lacks a portion of them. V and J calls and clone size are those listed in that table; D and trimming were worked out from the DNA. The sample holds 200,000 to 250,000 clones; 85% to 90% are singletons and the top ten take 6.2%. Source material: peripheral blood. The source is a man between 60 and 70 years old with acute or convalescent COVID-19.

Here the CDR3 DNA reads TGCGCCAGCAGCTTCCCCAGGGGGACAGGGGGCAGGGAGCAGTACTTC. Translating gives CASSFPRGTGGREQYF. The chain links TRBV5-1 to TRBJ2-7; 12 nucleotides line up with TRBD1. J was trimmed by 7 bases and V by 2 bases; bases with no gene match: 10. Germline CDR1 SGHRS, CDR2 YFSETQ. The CDR3 sequence is 16 residues long.